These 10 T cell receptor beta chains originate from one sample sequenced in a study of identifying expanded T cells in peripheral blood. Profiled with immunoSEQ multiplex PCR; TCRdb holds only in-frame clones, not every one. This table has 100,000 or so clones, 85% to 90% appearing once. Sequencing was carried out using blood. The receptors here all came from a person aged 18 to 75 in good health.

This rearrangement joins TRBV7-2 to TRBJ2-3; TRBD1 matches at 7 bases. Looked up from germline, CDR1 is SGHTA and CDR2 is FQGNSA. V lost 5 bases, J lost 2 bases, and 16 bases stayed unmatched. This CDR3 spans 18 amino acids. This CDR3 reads CASSARDSHLRSTDTQYF. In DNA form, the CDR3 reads TGTGCCAGCAGCGCTAGGGACAGTCACCTCCGCTCCACAGATACGCAGTATTTT.

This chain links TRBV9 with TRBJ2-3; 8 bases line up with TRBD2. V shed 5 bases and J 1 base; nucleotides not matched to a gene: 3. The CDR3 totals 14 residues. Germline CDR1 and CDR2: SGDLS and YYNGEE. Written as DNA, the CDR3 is TGTGCCAGCAGTGGAGCGGGGGGCACAGATACGCAGTATTTT. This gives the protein CASSGAGGTDTQYF.

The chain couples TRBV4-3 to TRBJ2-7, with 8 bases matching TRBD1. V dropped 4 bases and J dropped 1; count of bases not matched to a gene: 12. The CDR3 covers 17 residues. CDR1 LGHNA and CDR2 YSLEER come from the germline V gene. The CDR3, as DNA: TGCGCCAGCAGCCTAGTACTGGGACAGGACGCTTCCTACGAGCAGTACTTC. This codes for CASSLVLGQDASYEQYF.

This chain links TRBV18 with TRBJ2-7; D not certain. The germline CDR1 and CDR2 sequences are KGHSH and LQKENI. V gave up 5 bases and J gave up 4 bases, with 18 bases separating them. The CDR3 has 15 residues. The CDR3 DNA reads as TGTGCCAGCTCAGCTAATGAGGCAAATGGATACGAGCAGTACTTC. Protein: CASSANEANGYEQYF.

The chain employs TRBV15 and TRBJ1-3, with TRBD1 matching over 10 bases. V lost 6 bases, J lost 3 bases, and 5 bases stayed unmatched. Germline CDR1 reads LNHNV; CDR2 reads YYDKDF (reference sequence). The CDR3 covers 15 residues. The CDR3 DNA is TGTGCCACCAGATCGACAGGGGGCAGTGGAAACACCATATATTTT. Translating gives CATRSTGGSGNTIYF. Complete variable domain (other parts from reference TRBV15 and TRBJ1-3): DAMVIQNPRYQVTQFGKPVTLSCSQTLNHNVMYWYQQKSSQAPKLLFHYYDKDFNNEADTPDNFQSRRPNTSFCFLDIRSPGLGDTAMYLCATRSTGGSGNTIYFGEGSWLTVV.

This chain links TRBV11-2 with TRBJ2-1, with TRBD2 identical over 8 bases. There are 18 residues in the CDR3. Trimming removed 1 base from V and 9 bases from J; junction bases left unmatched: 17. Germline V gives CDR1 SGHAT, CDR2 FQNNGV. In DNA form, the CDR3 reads TGTGCCAGCAGCTTAGCTAGACCGACTAGCGTGAGGTCGATTGAGCAGTTCTTC. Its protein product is CASSLARPTSVRSIEQFF.

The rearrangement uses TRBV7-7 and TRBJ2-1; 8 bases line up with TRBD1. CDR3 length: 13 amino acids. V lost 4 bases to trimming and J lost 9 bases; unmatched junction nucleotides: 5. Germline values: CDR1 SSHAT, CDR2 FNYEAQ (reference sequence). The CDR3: CASSSNTGGEQFF. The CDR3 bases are TGTGCCAGCAGCTCTAACACAGGGGGTGAGCAGTTCTTC. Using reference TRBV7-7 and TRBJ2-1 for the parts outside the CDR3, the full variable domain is GAGVSQSPRYKVTKRGQDVTLRCDPISSHATLYWYQQALGQGPEFLTYFNYEAQPDKSGLPSDRFSAERPEGSISTLTIQRTEQRDSAMYRCASSSNTGGEQFFGPGTRLTVL.

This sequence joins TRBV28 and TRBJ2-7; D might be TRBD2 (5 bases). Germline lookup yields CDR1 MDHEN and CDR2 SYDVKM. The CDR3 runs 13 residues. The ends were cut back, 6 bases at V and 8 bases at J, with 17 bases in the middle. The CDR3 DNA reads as TGTGCCAGCAGACTAGAATGGGGTGGCCAGCAGTACTTC. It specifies CASRLEWGGQQYF.

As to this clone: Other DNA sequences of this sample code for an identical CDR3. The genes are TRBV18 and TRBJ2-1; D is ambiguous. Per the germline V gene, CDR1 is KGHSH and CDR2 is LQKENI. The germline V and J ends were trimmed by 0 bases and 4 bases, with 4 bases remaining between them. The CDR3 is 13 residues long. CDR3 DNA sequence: TGTGCCAGCTCACCACCGTCATACAATGAGCAGTTCTTC. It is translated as CASSPPSYNEQFF.

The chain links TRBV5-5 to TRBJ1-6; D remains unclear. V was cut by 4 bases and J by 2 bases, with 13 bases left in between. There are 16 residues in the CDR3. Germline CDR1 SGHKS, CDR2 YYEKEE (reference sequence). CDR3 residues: CASSQSQLPYNSPLHF. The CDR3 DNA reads TGTGCCAGCAGCCAATCCCAGCTTCCCTATAATTCACCCCTCCACTTT. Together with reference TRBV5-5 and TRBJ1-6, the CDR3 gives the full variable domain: DAGVTQSPTHLIKTRGQQVTLRCSPISGHKSVSWYQQVLGQGPQFIFQYYEKEERGRGNFPDRFSARQFPNYSSELNVNALLLGDSALYLCASSQSQLPYNSPLHFGNGTRLTVT.